This TCR beta chain was found in a study of cytomegalovirus exposure and HLA in healthy donors. Study-level results: First-cohort TCR clusters were later found to tend to co-occur in the roughly 120 validation repertoires. Rarity characterized most TCR sequences, yet some public TCRs appeared in many donors. Cytomegalovirus association was listed for around 170 TCR beta chains.

CDR3 length: 13 amino acids. The germline V gene encodes CDR1 MNHNS and CDR2 SASEGT. The V and J ends lost 7 bases and 8 bases respectively, with 17 bases between them. Only a few counts were recorded for this clone. Its antigen is still unknown. Method: immunoSEQ multiplex PCR; TCRdb's copy keeps in-frame clones and lacks some. The table lists over 200,000 clones, roughly 84% of them singletons, with 1.5% to 2.5% in the top ten. The source material was PBMCs. The genes are TRBV6-1 and TRBJ1-1; a possible D gene is TRBD1 (6 bases). This TCR came from a young woman in good health and CMV-seropositive. DNA of the CDR3: TGTGCCAGCACCTTCAAGACAGGCTCGGAAGCTTTCTTT. It yields the protein CASTFKTGSEAFF.